These T cell receptor beta chains were read from a single sample in a study of patients and donors after allogeneic stem cell transplantation. Each CDR3 protein gets one entry after TCRdb re-called the RT-PCR reads with MiXCR. The data hold hundreds of thousands of distinct CDR3 sequences, with around 15% observed a single time. The specimen sequenced was blood, either unsorted or a sorted T cell fraction (not recorded which). These receptors were taken from a human donor who was either an allogeneic HSCT recipient or a stem cell or donor lymphocyte infusion donor (not recorded which). It is not recorded whose cells these are; they may come from a transplant donor. The conserved cysteine and the conserved F or W are not part of the CDR3 here.

V,J,CDR3
TRBV12-3/TRBV12-4,TRBJ2-2,ASSLVGRGPSGTGELF
TRBV18,TRBJ1-2,ASSFSGQYYGYT
TRBV11-2,TRBJ2-2,ASSGSYTGELF
TRBV5-1,TRBJ2-1,ASSWQGPNEQF
TRBV6-1,TRBJ1-2,AIRRDANYGYT
TRBV20-1,TRBJ2-3,RDPKRYTQY
TRBV12-3/TRBV12-4,TRBJ1-2,ASSLPRTGIHGYT
TRBV5-1,TRBJ2-7,ASSVGQGGEQY
TRBV2,TRBJ2-7,ASSEEQLSYEQY
TRBV5-5,TRBJ2-2,ASIRTGGYTGELF
TRBV27,TRBJ2-7,ASSLGTGASTYEQY
TRBV5-1,TRBJ2-7,ASSRTSGNYEQY
TRBV6-1,TRBJ2-1,ASSRVGTRAYNEQF
TRBV5-1,TRBJ1-1,ASSLAGARRTEAF
TRBV10-3,TRBJ2-2,ASTPTSGGNGELF
TRBV29-1,TRBJ2-5,SVKQGQETQY
TRBV10-3,TRBJ2-1,AISERGDEQF
TRBV20-1,TRBJ2-4,SARFEGLTKNIQY
TRBV19,TRBJ1-1,ASSIQVNTEAF
TRBV28,TRBJ2-5,ASSDGQGGETQY
TRBV5-8,TRBJ1-2,ASSLSQLGYT
TRBV18,TRBJ1-1,ASSPGGTMNTEAF
TRBV11-2,TRBJ2-7,ASSLDFSGPYEQY
TRBV24-1,TRBJ2-7,ATSDSGTGTYEQY
TRBV6-6,TRBJ2-7,ASTYYREGEQY
TRBV11-2,TRBJ1-6,ASKGPGARSPLH
TRBV3-1,TRBJ1-2,ASSQGPGGYGYT
TRBV7-2,TRBJ1-2,ASSIYGQDYGYT
TRBV12-3/TRBV12-4,TRBJ1-2,ASSLGAGYT
TRBV20-1,TRBJ1-2,SARGAGDNYGYT
TRBV7-8,TRBJ2-2,ASSPGDGGELF
TRBV11-2,TRBJ2-5,ASSLTLARAGGLAETQY
TRBV9,TRBJ2-3,ASSVDGADTQY
TRBV18,TRBJ2-4,ASSPPTGGYIQY
TRBV12-3/TRBV12-4,TRBJ1-2,ASSLSWEPLGYT
TRBV7-6,TRBJ2-1,ASSDTGLFSYNEQF
TRBV6-1,TRBJ1-5,ASSDTWDRNQPQH